This T cell receptor beta chain appears in the sequencing data of a study of T-cell memory formation after mild COVID-19. Study-wide results and caveats: The CD4+ clones that contracted clustered mainly within CM and EM, and the CD8+ clones concentrated in EMRA.

The ends were cut back, 0 bases at V and 1 base at J, with 6 bases in the middle. The CDR3 runs to 14 residues. Germline CDR1 MNHEY, CDR2 SVGAGI. With constant-segment primers, 5'RACE yielded cDNA libraries of TCR alpha and TCR beta that carried sample barcodes and UMIs. MiXCR was run by TCRdb on the 5' RACE reads, yielding one entry per CDR3 protein. This table holds about 1,600 distinct CDR3 sequences, roughly 65% found once. As for this clonotype: Its antigen remains unidentified.

The source of this sequence is an adult who had mild COVID-19 (a few samples of this study predate the infection). Cell type and time point are not known. Sequenced sample: PBMCs or a T cell subset sorted from them (not recorded which). V gene TRBV6-5 combines with J gene TRBJ2-5, with D perhaps given as TRBD1 or TRBD2 (5 bases each). CDR3 sequence reads: CASSYSGTQETQYF. As DNA, the CDR3 is TGTGCCAGCAGTTACTCGGGGACCCAAGAGACCCAGTACTTC.